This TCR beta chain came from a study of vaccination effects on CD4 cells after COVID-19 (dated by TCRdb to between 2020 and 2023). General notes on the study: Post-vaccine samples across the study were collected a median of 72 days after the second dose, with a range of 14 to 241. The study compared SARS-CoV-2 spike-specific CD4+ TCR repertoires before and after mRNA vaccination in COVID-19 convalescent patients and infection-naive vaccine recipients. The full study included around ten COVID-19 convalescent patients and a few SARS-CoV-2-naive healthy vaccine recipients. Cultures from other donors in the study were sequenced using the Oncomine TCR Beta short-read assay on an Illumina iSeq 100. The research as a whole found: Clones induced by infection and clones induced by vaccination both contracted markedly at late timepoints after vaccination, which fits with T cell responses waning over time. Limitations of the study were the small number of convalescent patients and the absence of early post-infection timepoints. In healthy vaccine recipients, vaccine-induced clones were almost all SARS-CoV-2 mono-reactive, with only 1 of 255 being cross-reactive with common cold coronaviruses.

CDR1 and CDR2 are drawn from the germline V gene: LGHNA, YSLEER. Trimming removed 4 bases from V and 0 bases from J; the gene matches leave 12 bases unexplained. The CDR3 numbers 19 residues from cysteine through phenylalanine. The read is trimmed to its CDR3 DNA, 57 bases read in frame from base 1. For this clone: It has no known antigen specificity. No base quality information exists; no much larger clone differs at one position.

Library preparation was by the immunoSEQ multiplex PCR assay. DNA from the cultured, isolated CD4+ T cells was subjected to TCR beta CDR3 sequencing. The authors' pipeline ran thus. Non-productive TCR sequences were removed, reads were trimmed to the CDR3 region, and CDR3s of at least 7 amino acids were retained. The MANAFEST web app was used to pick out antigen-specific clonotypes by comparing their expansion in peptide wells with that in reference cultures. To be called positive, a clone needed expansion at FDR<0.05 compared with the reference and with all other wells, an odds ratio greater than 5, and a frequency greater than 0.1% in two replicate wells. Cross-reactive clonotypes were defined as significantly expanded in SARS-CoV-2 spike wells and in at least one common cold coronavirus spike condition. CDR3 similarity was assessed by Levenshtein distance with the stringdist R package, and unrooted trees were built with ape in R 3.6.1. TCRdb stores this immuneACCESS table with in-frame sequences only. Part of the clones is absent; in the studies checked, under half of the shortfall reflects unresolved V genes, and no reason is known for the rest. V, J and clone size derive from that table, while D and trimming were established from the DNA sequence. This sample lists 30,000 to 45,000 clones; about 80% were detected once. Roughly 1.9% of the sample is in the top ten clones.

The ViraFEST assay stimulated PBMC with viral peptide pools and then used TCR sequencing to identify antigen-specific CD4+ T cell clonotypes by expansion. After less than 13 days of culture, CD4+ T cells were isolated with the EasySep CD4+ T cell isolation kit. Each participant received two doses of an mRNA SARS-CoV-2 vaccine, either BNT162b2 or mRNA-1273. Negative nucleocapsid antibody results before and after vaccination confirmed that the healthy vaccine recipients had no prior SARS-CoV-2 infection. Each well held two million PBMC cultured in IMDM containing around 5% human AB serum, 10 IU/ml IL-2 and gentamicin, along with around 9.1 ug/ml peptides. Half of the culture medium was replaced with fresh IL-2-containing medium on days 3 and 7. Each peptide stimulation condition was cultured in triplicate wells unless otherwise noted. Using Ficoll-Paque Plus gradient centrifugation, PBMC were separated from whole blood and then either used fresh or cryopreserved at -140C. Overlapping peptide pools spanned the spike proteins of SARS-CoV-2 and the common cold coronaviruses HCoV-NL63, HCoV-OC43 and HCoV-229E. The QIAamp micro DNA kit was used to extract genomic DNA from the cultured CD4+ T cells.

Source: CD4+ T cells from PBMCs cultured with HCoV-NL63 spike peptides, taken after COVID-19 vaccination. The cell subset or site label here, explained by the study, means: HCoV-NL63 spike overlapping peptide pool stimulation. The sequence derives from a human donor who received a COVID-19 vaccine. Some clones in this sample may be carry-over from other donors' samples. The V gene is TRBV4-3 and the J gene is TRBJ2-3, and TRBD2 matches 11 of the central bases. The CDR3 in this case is CASSRRTSSGGPSTDTQYF. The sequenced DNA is TGCGCCAGCAGCCGAAGAACTTCTAGCGGGGGGCCTAGCACAGATACGCAGTATTTT.